The 20 T cell receptor beta chains in this list originate from one sample, sequenced in a study of blood T cell repertoires in COVID-19. The method was immunoSEQ multiplex PCR; TCRdb's version includes in-frame clones alone and lacks a portion of them. The sample yields some 97,000 clones, roughly nine tenths seen once. Sequencing was carried out using peripheral blood. Receptor source: a man between 60 and 70 years old with acute or convalescent COVID-19.

The rearrangement uses TRBV5-1 and TRBJ1-4; 9 bases map to TRBD1. The V segment lost 4 bases and the J segment 8 bases; nucleotides outside the gene matches: 6. Germline loops: CDR1 SGHRS, CDR2 YFSETQ. The CDR3 is 14 amino acids. The CDR3 nucleotides are TGCGCCAGCAGCGTGGACAGGGGAGGCGAAAAACTGTTTTTT. Translated: CASSVDRGGEKLFF.

The genes are TRBV7-2 and TRBJ1-3; D remains ambiguous. Germline V gene sequence: CDR1 SGHTA, CDR2 FQGNSA. The V end lost 1 base, the J end lost 2 bases, and 12 bases lay between the germline ends. The CDR3 consists of 16 residues. The CDR3 nucleotides read TGTGCCAGCAGCTTAGGAGACCCGGGAGCTGGAAACACCATATATTTT. Translation: CASSLGDPGAGNTIYF. Supplemented by reference TRBV7-2 and TRBJ1-3, the full variable domain reads GAGVSQSPSNKVTEKGKDVELRCDPISGHTALYWYRQSLGQGLEFLIYFQGNSAPDKSGLPSDRFSAERTGGSVSTLTIQRTQQEDSAVYLCASSLGDPGAGNTIYFGEGSWLTVV.

J is TRBJ1-2 and V is TRBV2, with D possibly being TRBD1 (5 bases). Trimming shortened V by 2 bases and J by 4 bases, and 20 bases separated the two germline ends. The CDR3 length is 17 residues. CDR1 and CDR2 from the germline V gene are SNHLY and FYNNEI. The CDR3 reads CASSEKGVDIGIYGYTF. As DNA, the CDR3 is TGTGCCAGCAGTGAAAAAGGGGTCGATATTGGGATCTATGGCTACACCTTC.

The genes are TRBV3-1 (or the pseudogene TRBV3-2) and TRBJ1-3, with D possibly being TRBD1 (5 bases). Trimming removed 1 base at V and 4 bases at J, with 14 bases between. In germline, CDR1 is LGHDT, CDR2 YNNKEL (reference sequence). The CDR3 loop spans 16 amino acids. The CDR3 coding sequence is TGTGCCAGCAGCCAAGGGGGGGTCTCCCAAGGAAACACCATATATTTT. As protein: CASSQGGVSQGNTIYF.

This clone was observed once. The chain has TRBV3-1 (or the pseudogene TRBV3-2) and TRBJ1-1; 10 bases are a match to TRBD1. Germline V gene data show CDR1 as LGHDT and CDR2 as YNNKEL (reference sequence). The CDR3 extends over 14 amino acids. J gave up 11 bases and V 4 bases, and 10 bases lay outside the gene matches. DNA of the CDR3: TGTGCCAGCAGCCCGACAGGGGGCTCAACAAGGGCTTTCTTT. Protein sequence: CASSPTGGSTRAFF.

The chain carries TRBV9 and TRBJ2-1; 9 bases are a match to TRBD2. Germline CDR1 is SGDLS and CDR2 is YYNGEE. CDR3 length: 15 amino acids. Losses at the gene ends were 3 bases for V and 0 bases for J; bases not matched to a gene: 1. CDR3 region: CASSDSGGSYNEQFF. The CDR3 nucleotides read TGTGCCAGCAGCGATAGCGGGGGCTCCTACAATGAGCAGTTCTTC.

The table lists this clone with a few counts. CDR3 DNA sequence: TGTGCCAGCAGTTACGGCAGAACCTATGGCTACACCTTC. This encodes CASSYGRTYGYTF. The chain uses TRBV6-5 and TRBJ1-2; D is unresolved. The CDR3 is made up of 13 amino acids. CDR1 MNHEY and CDR2 SVGAGI come from the germline V gene. The V gene lost 2 bases and the J gene lost 4 bases, with 8 bases spanning the gap.

The chain has TRBV6-6 and TRBJ1-5; no firm D call. CDR1 and CDR2 (germline): MNHNY, SVGAGI (reference sequence). Trimming took off 7 bases at V and 4 bases at J, with 8 bases between the two ends. This CDR3 has 12 residues. CDR3 bases: TGTGCCAGCAAGGAGGGAAATCAGCCCCAGCATTTT. Translating gives CASKEGNQPQHF.

This clone appeared a single time. V gene TRBV27 combines with J gene TRBJ2-1, with TRBD2 matching 16 bases. The ends lost 8 bases at V and 8 bases at J; junction bases unmatched: 9. The CDR3 has 16 residues. The germline CDR1 and CDR2 sequences are MNHEY and SMNVEV (reference sequence). DNA for the CDR3: TGTGCCAGCGGACCCGGGACTAGCGGGGGGGTAGATGAGCAGTTCTTC. This translates into CASGPGTSGGVDEQFF.

This clone was seen only once. This chain connects TRBV21-1 to TRBJ2-7; TRBD2 is the table's D call and was not checked against the DNA. TRBV21-1 is deemed a pseudogene. CDR3 size: 14 residues. CDR3 DNA: TGTGCCAGCAGGGAGGGGCCACATCACTACGAGCAGTACTTC. Translating gives CASREGPHHYEQYF.

The CDR3 DNA reads as TGCGCCAGCAGCCTACGACAGGGTTCCTACAATGAGCAGTTCTTC. This encodes CASSLRQGSYNEQFF. This chain uses TRBV5-1 with TRBJ2-1; 7 bases are a match to TRBD1. Germline V gives CDR1 SGHRS, CDR2 YFSETQ. The trim removed 4 bases at V and 1 base at J, leaving 5 bases unmatched. The CDR3 sequence is 15 residues long. Based on the CDR3 plus reference TRBV5-1 and TRBJ2-1, the full variable domain is KAGVTQTPRYLIKTRGQQVTLSCSPISGHRSVSWYQQTPGQGLQFLFEYFSETQRNKGNFPGRFSGRQFSNSRSEMNVSTLELGDSALYLCASSLRQGSYNEQFFGPGTRLTVL.

The CDR3 is CASSLEAGGLNEQFF. In nucleotides, the CDR3 is TGTGCCAGCAGCTTGGAAGCGGGGGGGTTGAATGAGCAGTTCTTC. The chain couples TRBV5-5 to TRBJ2-1; 10 bases are a match to TRBD2. Germline V gene sequence: CDR1 SGHKS, CDR2 YYEKEE (reference sequence). The CDR3 has 15 residues. J was trimmed by 7 bases and V by 0 bases; bases with no gene match: 4.

This chain joins TRBV19 and TRBJ2-2, with TRBD1 identical over 10 bases. There are 17 residues in the CDR3. Germline V gene lookup returns CDR1 LNHDA and CDR2 SQIVND (reference sequence). V gave up 4 bases and J gave up 2 bases; unmatched junction bases: 7. CDR3 nucleotide sequence: TGTGCCAGTAGTAGGGGGACAGGGGCCCTAAACACCGGGGAGCTGTTTTTT. It translates to CASSRGTGALNTGELFF.

This chain links TRBV19 with TRBJ1-4, with unresolved D. The CDR3 has 15 amino acids. The ends were cut back, 3 bases at V and 4 bases at J, with 12 bases in the middle. From germline, CDR1 is LNHDA and CDR2 SQIVND (reference sequence). CDR3 loop: CASSIGWRDNEKLFF. CDR3 nucleotides: TGTGCCAGTAGTATTGGGTGGAGGGATAATGAAAAACTGTTTTTT.

The chain has TRBV19 and TRBJ1-3; tentative D call: TRBD1 (6 bases). Per germline, CDR1 LNHDA and CDR2 SQIVND (reference sequence). V gave up 5 bases and J gave up 2 bases, with 19 bases separating them. The CDR3 covers 17 residues. CDR3 in amino acids: CASSARTPQGAGNTIYF. CDR3 nucleotides: TGTGCCAGTAGTGCCCGAACCCCACAGGGAGCTGGAAACACCATATATTTT.

This clone was recorded only once. V gene TRBV5-6 combines with J gene TRBJ1-2; tentative D call: TRBD1 (5 bases). Deletions cut 1 base from V and 3 bases from J, with 10 bases between. The germline V gene has CDR1 SGHDT and CDR2 YYEEEE. This CDR3 has 14 residues. The CDR3 spells CASSLRQLDYGYTF. CDR3 bases: TGTGCCAGCAGCTTGCGACAGCTAGACTATGGCTACACCTTC.

CDR3 DNA: TGTGCCAGCAGCTTAAATCTTTACGAGCAGTACTTC. Protein product: CASSLNLYEQYF. The chain has TRBV7-2 and TRBJ2-7; D ambiguous. With 2 bases removed from V and 4 bases from J, the gap between germline ends came to 6 bases. The CDR3 totals 12 residues. Per the germline V gene, CDR1 is SGHTA and CDR2 is FQGNSA. The full variable domain, in which reference TRBV7-2 and TRBJ2-7 provide the parts outside the CDR3, is GAGVSQSPSNKVTEKGKDVELRCDPISGHTALYWYRQSLGQGLEFLIYFQGNSAPDKSGLPSDRFSAERTGGSVSTLTIQRTQQEDSAVYLCASSLNLYEQYFGPGTRLTVT.

V usage is TRBV11-2 and J usage is TRBJ1-1, with 8 bases that match TRBD1. V dropped 4 bases and J dropped 4; count of bases not matched to a gene: 2. Germline V CDR1 and CDR2: SGHAT, FQNNGV. The CDR3 has 13 amino acids. The CDR3 region has the DNA TGTGCCAGCAGCTCAGACAGGGGCACTGAAGCTTTCTTT. This gives the protein CASSSDRGTEAFF.

The rearrangement uses TRBV18 and TRBJ2-2, with 7 bases identical to TRBD1. CDR3 length: 19 residues. V dropped 5 bases and J dropped 1; count of bases not matched to a gene: 16. From germline, CDR1 is KGHSH and CDR2 LQKENI. CDR3 DNA sequence: TGTGCCAGCTCATCGACCAACTCCAGGACAGGCCAGAACACCGGGGAGCTGTTTTTT. Translating gives CASSSTNSRTGQNTGELFF.

The chain combines TRBV7-9 with TRBJ1-5; 10 positions agree with TRBD1. The CDR3 covers 19 residues. J lost 4 bases, V lost 2 bases, and 14 bases had no gene match. CDR1 SEHNR and CDR2 FQNEAQ come from the germline V gene (reference sequence). CDR3: CASSLSGGGGTGVNQPQHF. The DNA of the CDR3 is TGTGCCAGCAGCTTATCGGGGGGCGGCGGGACAGGGGTAAATCAGCCCCAGCATTTT.